The 13 T cell receptor beta chains presented below share a single source sample, sequenced in a study of T cells in Graves' hyperthyroidism and ophthalmopathy. The investigators amplified TCR beta CDR3 regions from RNA transcripts. Using the HTBI primer set, a first-round RT-PCR was run on the TCR CDR3. MiXCR was run by TCRdb on the multiplex PCR reads, yielding one entry per CDR3 protein. This sample has a few hundred thousand distinct CDR3 sequences, with about a fifth found just once. Sample: blood. The source is a woman under 30 with Graves' hyperthyroidism.

As to this clonotype: Mismatch with germline at one junction end may stem from a read error. CDR3 region: CASSQESSLAGGFSYEQCF. CDR3 in DNA: TGCGCCAGCAGCCAAGAATCGTCACTAGCGGGGGGGTTCTCCTACGAGCAGTGCTTC. J is TRBJ2-7 and V is TRBV4-1; 13 nucleotides line up with TRBD2. This CDR3 is built from 19 residues. CDR1 and CDR2 (germline): MGHRA, YSYEKL.

As regards this clonotype: A clone one base away is much larger, so this may be a read error. The chain combines TRBV7-9 with TRBJ1-3, with D unresolved. Germline-derived CDR1 and CDR2 are SEHNR and FQNEAQ (reference sequence). This CDR3 comprises 14 residues. The CDR3 DNA follows: TGTGCCAGCAGCTTAAAAGGCTCTAGAAACACCATATATTTT. Amino acid sequence: CASSLKGSRNTIYF.

This clonotype was found many times. In DNA form, the CDR3 reads TGTGCCAGCAGCATAACCGGACAGGGGGACACTGAAGCTTTCTTT. Translation: CASSITGQGDTEAFF. The V gene is TRBV11-2, the J gene TRBJ1-1; 10 bases agree with TRBD1. CDR3 length: 15 amino acids. V shed 5 bases, J shed 3 bases, and the junction held 6 bases outside the gene matches. Germline loops: CDR1 SGHAT, CDR2 FQNNGV.

This clonotype was seen at least ten times. The chain has TRBV29-1 and TRBJ1-1; D ambiguous. CDR3 length: 13 amino acids. CDR1 SQVTM and CDR2 ANQGSEA come from the germline V gene. Trimming took off 6 bases at V and 5 bases at J, with 16 bases between the two ends. This chain's CDR3 is CSVVRQARTEAFF. The CDR3 bases are TGCAGCGTCGTGCGTCAGGCTCGGACTGAAGCTTTCTTT.

The chain recombines TRBV12-3 or TRBV12-4 with TRBJ2-7; D is possibly TRBD2 (5 bases). The CDR3 sequence is 14 residues long. Deletions cut 3 bases from V and 0 bases from J, with 9 bases between. The CDR3 sequence: CASSFSEGSYEQYF. In DNA, the CDR3 is TGTGCCAGCAGTTTTTCCGAGGGCTCCTACGAGCAGTACTTC.

This clonotype has a count of ten or more. The rearrangement uses TRBV9 and TRBJ1-3; tentatively, D is TRBD1 (6 bases). Trimming shortened V by 0 bases and J by 1 base, and 11 bases separated the two germline ends. The CDR3 runs to 16 residues. CDR1 and CDR2 (germline): SGDLS, YYNGEE. CDR3 region: CASSVGPTGSGNTIYF. CDR3 in DNA: TGTGCCAGCAGCGTAGGACCAACAGGGTCTGGAAACACCATATATTTT.

This clonotype was counted at least ten times. The chain is built from TRBV29-1 and TRBJ1-2; D remains ambiguous. V lost 1 base and J lost 4, with 10 bases in between. The CDR3 spans 13 residues. Per germline, CDR1 SQVTM and CDR2 ANQGSEA. CDR3 protein: CSVEVGGLYGYTF. CDR3 nucleotides: TGCAGCGTTGAAGTGGGAGGACTCTATGGCTACACCTTC.

Ten or more counts support this clonotype. This sequence joins TRBV6-5 and TRBJ1-1; 7 positions agree with TRBD1. The germline gives CDR1 MNHEY, CDR2 SVGAGI. The CDR3 totals 15 residues. The V segment lost 0 bases and the J segment 2 bases; nucleotides outside the gene matches: 3. The CDR3 loop reads CASSYSGTANTEAFF. CDR3 in DNA: TGTGCCAGCAGTTACTCAGGGACAGCTAACACTGAAGCTTTCTTT.

This clonotype was picked up many times. The rearrangement links TRBV6-9 to TRBJ2-6; TRBD1 aligns across 8 bases. Germline V gene sequence: CDR1 MNHGY, CDR2 SVAAGI. The CDR3 length is 17 residues. The V segment lost 6 bases and the J segment 0 bases; nucleotides outside the gene matches: 7. The CDR3 DNA sequence: TGTGCCAGCAGGAAGGGGACAGGACTCTCTGGGGCCAACGTCCTGACTTTC. Its translation: CASRKGTGLSGANVLTF.

Turning to this clonotype: Just one base apart from a much larger clone, this may be a read error. The rearrangement links TRBV20-1 to TRBJ2-7; 8 bases line up with TRBD1. There are 11 residues in the CDR3. CDR1 and CDR2 (germline): DFQATT, SNEGSKA (reference sequence). CDR3 DNA: TGCTGCTACAGGGGGGCCTACGAGCAGTACTTC. Its translation: CCYRGAYEQYF.

Many counts were recorded for this clonotype. This chain uses TRBV11-3 with TRBJ2-2; unclear D gene. CDR1 is SGHNT and CDR2 is YENEEA in the germline V gene. V was clipped by 2 bases and J by 6 bases, with 7 bases between them. The CDR3 runs to 13 residues. The CDR3 reads CASSLFSSGELFF. The CDR3 bases are TGTGCCAGCAGCTTATTTAGTTCCGGGGAGCTGTTTTTT.

This clonotype has at least ten counts. The chain combines TRBV2 with TRBJ1-1; tentative D call: TRBD1 (6 bases). V lost 2 bases and J 1 base, leaving 11 bases between the germline ends. This CDR3 comprises 15 residues. Germline CDR1 and CDR2: SNHLY and FYNNEI. CDR3 sequence reads: CASSEWGLTNTEAFF. CDR3 sequence (DNA): TGTGCCAGCAGTGAATGGGGGCTGACGAACACTGAAGCTTTCTTT.

This clonotype was counted ten times or more. The J gene is TRBJ1-1, the V gene TRBV20-1, with D tentatively TRBD1 (5 bases). Germline V gives CDR1 DFQATT, CDR2 SNEGSKA (reference sequence). The V end lost 3 bases, the J end lost 1 base, and 12 bases lay between the germline ends. This CDR3 has 14 amino acids. For the CDR3, the DNA is TGCAGTGCTAGGGGTGGGGGATGGAACACTGAAGCTTTCTTT. It encodes CSARGGGWNTEAFF.